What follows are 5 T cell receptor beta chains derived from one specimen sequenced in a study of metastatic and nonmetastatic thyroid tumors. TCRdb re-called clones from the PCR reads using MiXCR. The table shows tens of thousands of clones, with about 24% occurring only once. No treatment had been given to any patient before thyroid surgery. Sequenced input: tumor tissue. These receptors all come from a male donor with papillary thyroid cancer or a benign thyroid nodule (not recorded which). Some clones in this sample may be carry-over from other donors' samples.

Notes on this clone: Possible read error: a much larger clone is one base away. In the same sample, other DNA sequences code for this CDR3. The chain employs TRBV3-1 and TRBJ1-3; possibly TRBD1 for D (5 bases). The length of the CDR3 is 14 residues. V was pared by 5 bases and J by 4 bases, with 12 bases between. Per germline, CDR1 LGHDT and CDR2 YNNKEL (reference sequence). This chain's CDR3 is CASSSGTGGNTIYF. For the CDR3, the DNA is TGTGCCAGCAGCTCGGGGACTGGAGGAAACACCATATATTTT. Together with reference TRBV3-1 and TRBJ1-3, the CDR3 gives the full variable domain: DTAVSQTPKYLVTQMGNDKSIKCEQNLGHDTMYWYKQDSKKFLKIMFSYNNKELIINETVPNRFSPKSPDKAHLNLHINSLELGDSAVYFCASSSGTGGNTIYFGEGSWLTVV.

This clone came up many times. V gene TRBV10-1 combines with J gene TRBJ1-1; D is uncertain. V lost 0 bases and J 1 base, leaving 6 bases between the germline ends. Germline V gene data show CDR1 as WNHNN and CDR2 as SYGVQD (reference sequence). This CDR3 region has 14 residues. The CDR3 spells CASSESRANTEAFF. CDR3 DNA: TGCGCCAGCAGTGAGTCGAGGGCGAACACTGAAGCTTTCTTT.

The DNA of the CDR3 is TGTGCCAGCAGTTACCTCACTAGCGGGAGCTCTCGCGACAATGAGCAGTTCTTC. Translation gives CASSYLTSGSSRDNEQFF. The gene calls are TRBV6-2 or TRBV6-3 and TRBJ2-1; 11 bases line up with TRBD2. J gave up 5 bases and V 2 bases, and 11 bases lay outside the gene matches. The CDR3 contains 18 residues. Per the germline V gene, CDR1 is MNHEY and CDR2 is SVGEGT.

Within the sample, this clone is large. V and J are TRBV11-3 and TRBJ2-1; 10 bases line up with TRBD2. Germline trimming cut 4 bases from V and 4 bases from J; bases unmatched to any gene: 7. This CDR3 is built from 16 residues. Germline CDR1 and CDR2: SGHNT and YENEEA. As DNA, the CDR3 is TGTGCCAGCAGCTCCCGGGCTAGCGGGAGTTACAATGAGCAGTTCTTC. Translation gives CASSSRASGSYNEQFF.

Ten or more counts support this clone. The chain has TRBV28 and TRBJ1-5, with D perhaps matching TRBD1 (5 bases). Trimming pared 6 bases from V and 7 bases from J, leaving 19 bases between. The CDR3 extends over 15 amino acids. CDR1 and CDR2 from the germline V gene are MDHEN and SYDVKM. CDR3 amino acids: CASRRGGRGEQPQHF. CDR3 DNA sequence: TGTGCCAGCAGGAGGGGCGGCCGAGGGGAGCAGCCCCAGCATTTT.